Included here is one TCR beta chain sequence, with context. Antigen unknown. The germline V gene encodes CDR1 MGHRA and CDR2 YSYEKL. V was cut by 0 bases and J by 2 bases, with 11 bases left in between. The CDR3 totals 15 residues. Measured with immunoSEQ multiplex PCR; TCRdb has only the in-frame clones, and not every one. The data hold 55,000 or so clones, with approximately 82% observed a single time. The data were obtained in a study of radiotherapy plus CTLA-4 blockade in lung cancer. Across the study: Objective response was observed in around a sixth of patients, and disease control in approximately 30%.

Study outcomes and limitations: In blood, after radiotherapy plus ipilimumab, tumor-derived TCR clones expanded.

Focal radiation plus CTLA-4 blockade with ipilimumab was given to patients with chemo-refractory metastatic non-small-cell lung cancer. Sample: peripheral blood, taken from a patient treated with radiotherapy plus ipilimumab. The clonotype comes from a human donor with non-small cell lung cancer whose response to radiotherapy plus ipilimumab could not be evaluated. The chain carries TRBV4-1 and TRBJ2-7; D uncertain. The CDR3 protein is CASSQEARRAYEQYF. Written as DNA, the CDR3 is TGCGCCAGCAGCCAAGAGGCCAGGCGAGCCTACGAGCAGTACTTC.